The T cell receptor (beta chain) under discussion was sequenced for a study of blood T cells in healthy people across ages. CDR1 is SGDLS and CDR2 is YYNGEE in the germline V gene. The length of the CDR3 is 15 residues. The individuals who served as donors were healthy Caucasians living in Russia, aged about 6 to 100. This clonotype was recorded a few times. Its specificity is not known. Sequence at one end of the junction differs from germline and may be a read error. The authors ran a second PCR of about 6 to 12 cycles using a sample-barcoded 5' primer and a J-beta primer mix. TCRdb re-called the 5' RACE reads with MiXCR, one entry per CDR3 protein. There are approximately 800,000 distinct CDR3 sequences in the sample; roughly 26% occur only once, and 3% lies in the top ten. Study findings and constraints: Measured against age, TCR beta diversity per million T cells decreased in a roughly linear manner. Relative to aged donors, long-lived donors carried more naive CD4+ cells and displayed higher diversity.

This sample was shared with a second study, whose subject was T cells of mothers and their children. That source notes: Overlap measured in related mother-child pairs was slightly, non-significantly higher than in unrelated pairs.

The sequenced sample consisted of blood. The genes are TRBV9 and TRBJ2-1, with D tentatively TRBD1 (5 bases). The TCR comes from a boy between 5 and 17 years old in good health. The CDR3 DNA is TGTGCCAGCAGCGTAGAACAGGTCTCCTACAATGGGCAGTTCTTC. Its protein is CASSVEQVSYNGQFF.